A single sample is the source of the 2 T cell receptor beta chains below, sequenced in a study of blood T cell repertoires in COVID-19. Clones were sequenced by immunoSEQ multiplex PCR, and TCRdb holds only the in-frame ones, with some missing. This sample has about 43,000 clones; about nine tenths occur once, and the top ten carry approximately 15%. Sequenced input: peripheral blood. Receptor source: a man aged 55-75 years with active COVID-19.

The rearrangement uses TRBV5-1 and TRBJ2-5; 12 positions agree with TRBD2. This CDR3 is built from 18 residues. The junction had 12 bases not matched to a gene; V was cut back by 4 bases and J by 2 bases. The germline gives CDR1 SGHRS, CDR2 YFSETQ. DNA for the CDR3: TGCGCCAGCAGCACCCGCCGATCACTAGCGGGAGGTCAAGAGACCCAGTACTTC. It codes for CASSTRRSLAGGQETQYF.

This chain links TRBV7-9 with TRBJ2-2; 11 nucleotides agree with TRBD1. V dropped 5 bases and J dropped 10; count of bases not matched to a gene: 12. Germline V gene lookup returns CDR1 SEHNR and CDR2 FQNEAQ (reference sequence). The CDR3 has 16 residues. The chain's CDR3 is CASSPGTGGSYAELFF. The DNA of the CDR3 is TGTGCCAGCAGCCCTGGGACAGGGGGGTCGTATGCGGAGCTGTTTTTT.